This T cell receptor (beta chain) was profiled in a study of immune heterogeneity within non-small cell lung tumors. In its sample, this clonotype was seen once. The antigen remains unidentified. This CDR3 has 18 residues. Template material comprised bulk tumor genomic DNA at approximately 600 ng per sample. Widely spaced biopsies, several per primary tumor, were obtained at surgery. Curative operations were performed on patients who had untreated, newly diagnosed non-small cell lung cancer. General study findings and limits: Individual patients largely had distinct high-frequency T-cell receptor beta clonotypes from one another.

The authors amplified TCR beta CDR3 by multiplex PCR with 32 V and 13 J primers. TCRdb analysed the multiplex PCR reads with MiXCR anew, one entry per CDR3 protein. The table records around 29,000 distinct CDR3 sequences, around 26% of them present only once. The chain joins TRBV3-2 to TRBJ2-3; the D call in the table, TRBD1, was not verified against the DNA. TRBV3-2 is assigned pseudogene status. Material: lung tumor tissue. The sequence came from a man aged 35 to 55 with non-small cell lung cancer. The CDR3 region has the DNA TGTGCCAGCAGCCAAGATCGGGGGGTTACTACTAGCACAGATACGCAGTATTTT. As protein: CASSQDRGVTTSTDTQYF.